Each of the 23 T cell receptor beta chains below was sequenced from the same sample in a study of response to subunit inactivated influenza vaccine (dated by TCRdb to 2016 to 2019). The library relied on RT-PCR. Sequencing relied on an Illumina HiSeq 2500. The public reads were run again by TCRdb, first through fastp at Q25 and then through MiXCR, and only productive beta chains were kept. Records with the same CDR3 protein are collapsed into one entry carrying the most frequent genes and DNA. This sample lists a few hundred thousand distinct CDR3 sequences; roughly 11% were detected once. The top ten clones comprise 10% to 15% of the sample. Per the publication, the time point label means: 45 days after influenza vaccine administration. Source: PBMCs from blood, taken about 40 days after vaccination. These receptors came from a man in his forties or fifties who received an inactivated influenza vaccine. Donor details come from another sample of the same person, matched by shared clones.

This clonotype was observed many times. This chain joins TRBV12-3 or TRBV12-4 and TRBJ1-2; 8 positions match TRBD1. This CDR3 has 13 amino acids. The V and J ends lost 4 bases and 8 bases, in that order; junction bases with no gene match: 6. The DNA for the CDR3 is TGTGCCAGCAGTTCAGGACAGGGTTCGGGCTACACCTTC. Translation gives CASSSGQGSGYTF.

The V gene is TRBV12-3 or TRBV12-4, the J gene TRBJ2-7; D may be TRBD1 (5 bases). Trimming removed 6 bases from V and 6 bases from J, with 15 bases in between. The CDR3 extends over 13 amino acids. The CDR3 coding sequence is TGTGCCAGCAGCCCCCTCGGACACTTCGAGCAGTACTTC. Its protein is CASSPLGHFEQYF.

This clonotype was recorded at least ten times. The chain employs TRBV12-3 or TRBV12-4 and TRBJ2-2; weak D call: TRBD1 (5 bases). The ends were cut back, 3 bases at V and 7 bases at J, with 12 bases in the middle. CDR3 length: 14 residues. Here the CDR3 reads CASSLKGAIGELFF. CDR3 nucleotide sequence: TGTGCCAGCAGTTTGAAAGGGGCGATCGGGGAGCTGTTTTTT.

This clonotype was counted a few times. The chain combines TRBV12-3 or TRBV12-4 with TRBJ1-1, with D unclear. There are 11 residues in the CDR3. Between the trimmed V and J ends, which lost 3 bases and 7 bases, there was a span of 6 bases. The CDR3 coding sequence is TGTGCCAGCAGTTTCACTGGTGAAGCTTTCTTT. Translating gives CASSFTGEAFF.

The rearrangement links TRBV11-2 to TRBJ1-2; no clear D. The CDR3 extends over 14 amino acids. Germline values: CDR1 SGHAT, CDR2 FQNNGV. V was trimmed by 3 bases and J by 4 bases, leaving 12 bases between them. The CDR3 sequence: CASSFRAESYGYTF. CDR3 bases: TGTGCCAGCAGCTTCCGGGCCGAGTCCTATGGCTACACCTTC. Looking up the rest from reference TRBV11-2 and TRBJ1-2 gives the full variable domain: EAGVAQSPRYKIIEKRQSVAFWCNPISGHATLYWYQQILGQGPKLLIQFQNNGVVDDSQLPKDRFSAERLKGVDSTLKIQPAKLEDSAVYLCASSFRAESYGYTFGSGTRLTVV.

The chain employs TRBV28 and TRBJ2-1; D is perhaps TRBD2 (6 bases). V dropped 6 bases and J dropped 10 bases, with 13 bases sitting between them. Germline V gives CDR1 MDHEN, CDR2 SYDVKM. The CDR3 covers 12 residues. CDR3 sequence reads: CASRGSGPEQFF. CDR3 DNA: TGTGCCAGCAGGGGGAGCGGGCCGGAGCAGTTCTTC.

This clonotype was seen only a few times. The chain uses TRBV3-1 and TRBJ2-7; 8 nucleotides align to TRBD1. J lost 3 bases, V lost 5 bases, and 9 bases had no gene match. Germline V gene data show CDR1 as LGHDT and CDR2 as YNNKEL (reference sequence). This CDR3 spans 15 amino acids. The CDR3 here is CASSFLEQGDYEQYF. CDR3 coding DNA: TGTGCCAGCAGCTTCCTGGAACAGGGGGACTACGAGCAGTACTTC.

This clonotype was detected only a few times. This chain connects TRBV6-1 to TRBJ2-7, with TRBD1 identical over 8 bases. CDR1 and CDR2 from the germline V gene are MNHNS and SASEGT. V trimming: 5 bases; J trimming: 0 bases; junction bases outside the gene matches: 6. CDR3 length equals 15 residues. DNA of the CDR3: TGTGCCAGCAGTAAACAGGGGGGAAGCTCCTACGAGCAGTACTTC. Translated: CASSKQGGSSYEQYF.

The chain joins TRBV4-2 to TRBJ2-4; 10 bases align to TRBD1. The V gene end was trimmed by 2 bases and the J gene end by 3 bases; junction bases not matched to a gene: 4. The germline gives CDR1 LGHNA, CDR2 YNFKEQ. This CDR3 is 16 amino acids long. The DNA of the CDR3 is TGTGCCAGCAGCCAACAGGACAGGGGGAACAAAAACATTCAGTACTTC. It encodes CASSQQDRGNKNIQYF.

The chain employs TRBV6-1 and TRBJ1-5; D call uncertain. This CDR3 contains 18 residues. CDR1 is MNHNS and CDR2 is SASEGT in the germline V gene. V lost 6 bases to trimming and J lost 5 bases, with 26 bases between them. CDR3 amino acids: CASSHLRASSSVDQPQHF. The DNA for the CDR3 is TGTGCCAGCAGCCACCTTCGCGCGAGCAGTTCGGTCGATCAGCCCCAGCATTTT.

V and J are TRBV28 and TRBJ1-4, with D unclear. The germline V and J ends were trimmed by 6 bases and 3 bases, with 11 bases remaining between them. The CDR3 length is 14 residues. Germline CDR1 reads MDHEN; CDR2 reads SYDVKM. CDR3 region: CASSSGEANEKLFF. The CDR3 coding sequence is TGTGCCAGCAGCTCAGGAGAGGCTAATGAAAAACTGTTTTTT.

This clonotype was seen a handful of times. This chain joins TRBV6-1 and TRBJ1-1, with a tentative D call TRBD1 (5 bases). This CDR3 region has 13 residues. V was shortened by 6 bases and J by 0 bases, with 8 bases between the two germline ends. Germline V gives CDR1 MNHNS, CDR2 SASEGT. CDR3 DNA: TGTGCCAGCAGGGACACTTTGAACACTGAAGCTTTCTTT. Encoded protein: CASRDTLNTEAFF.

The table lists this clonotype with many counts. This chain uses TRBV12-3 or TRBV12-4 with TRBJ2-4; 9 nucleotides match TRBD1. V lost 4 bases and J lost 2; bases outside the gene matches: 9. The CDR3 has 17 residues. The CDR3 coding sequence is TGTGCCAGCAGTTCGACCGGGACAGGGTTTTCCAAAAACATTCAGTACTTC. This gives the protein CASSSTGTGFSKNIQYF.

The table lists this clonotype with many counts. The rearrangement uses TRBV5-1 and TRBJ2-7; 11 nucleotides align to TRBD1. The V and J ends lost 0 bases and 3 bases, in that order; junction bases with no gene match: 8. Germline CDR1 reads SGHRS; CDR2 reads YFSETQ. The CDR3 is made up of 17 amino acids. The CDR3 spells CASSLGGLGQGVYEQYF. DNA for the CDR3: TGCGCCAGCAGCTTGGGGGGTCTGGGACAGGGGGTCTACGAGCAGTACTTC.

This clonotype was detected ten times or more. The rearrangement joins TRBV18 to TRBJ1-1, with D perhaps TRBD1 (5 bases). This CDR3 contains 13 residues. Germline V gene lookup returns CDR1 KGHSH and CDR2 LQKENI. The V gene lost 6 bases and the J gene lost 2 bases, with 10 bases spanning the gap. CDR3 DNA: TGTGCCAGCTCTCGAGGACATAACACTGAAGCTTTCTTT. It codes for CASSRGHNTEAFF.

In its sample, this clonotype was seen a few times. The chain joins TRBV4-2 to TRBJ2-1, with 11 bases aligning to TRBD2. V lost 1 base to trimming and J lost 4 bases; unmatched junction nucleotides: 3. Germline V gene lookup returns CDR1 LGHNA and CDR2 YNFKEQ. The CDR3 is 16 residues long. CDR3 coding DNA: TGTGCCAGCAGCCAAGGCTCTAGCGGGGGGTACAATGAGCAGTTCTTC. It yields the protein CASSQGSSGGYNEQFF.

In its sample, this clonotype was seen many times. The rearrangement links TRBV6-5 to TRBJ2-2; 11 bases align to TRBD1. Losses at the gene ends were 0 bases for V and 5 bases for J; bases not matched to a gene: 2. The CDR3 runs to 16 residues. CDR1 and CDR2 from the germline V gene are MNHEY and SVGAGI. The CDR3 DNA reads as TGTGCCAGCAGTTACTCTGGGACAGGGGGGACCGGGGAGCTGTTTTTT. It yields the protein CASSYSGTGGTGELFF.

The chain couples TRBV20-1 to TRBJ1-6; D call uncertain. This CDR3 spans 12 amino acids. Germline V lookup: CDR1 DFQATT, CDR2 SNEGSKA (reference sequence). With 6 bases removed from V and 10 bases from J, the gap between germline ends came to 13 bases. CDR3 residues: CSARQMGSPLHF. The CDR3 region has the DNA TGCAGTGCCCGCCAGATGGGGTCACCCCTCCACTTT.

This clonotype came up many times. The J gene is TRBJ2-5, the V gene TRBV4-3, with a weak D call TRBD1 (6 bases). CDR3 length equals 15 residues. The V and J ends lost 1 base and 4 bases respectively, with 13 bases between them. The germline CDR1 and CDR2 sequences are LGHNA and YSLEER. The chain's CDR3 is CASSQGPRGRETQYF. DNA of the CDR3: TGCGCCAGCAGCCAAGGGCCCAGGGGAAGAGAGACCCAGTACTTC.

This clonotype has a count of ten or more. The rearrangement links TRBV5-1 to TRBJ2-7; 7 bases align to TRBD1. Germline CDR1 and CDR2: SGHRS and YFSETQ. The V gene end was trimmed by 0 bases and the J gene end by 0 bases; junction bases not matched to a gene: 6. The CDR3 length is 16 residues. CDR3 nucleotide sequence: TGCGCCAGCAGCTTGGCAGGGGGTCTGAGCTCCTACGAGCAGTACTTC. It codes for CASSLAGGLSSYEQYF.

This clonotype showed up just a few times. The chain couples TRBV6-1 to TRBJ1-2, with D perhaps TRBD1 (5 bases). The germline CDR1 and CDR2 sequences are MNHNS and SASEGT. The CDR3 extends over 16 amino acids. Trimming left V 8 bases short and J 4 bases short, with 23 bases between. CDR3 sequence (DNA): TGTGCCAGCCGCGACGCCACGGGGGGAATCAGCTATGGCTACACCTTC. The encoded protein is CASRDATGGISYGYTF.

This clonotype was recorded many times. The chain employs TRBV12-3 or TRBV12-4 and TRBJ1-6; D may be TRBD1 (6 bases). The CDR3 length is 14 residues. With 2 bases removed from V and 9 bases from J, the gap between germline ends came to 11 bases. This CDR3 is CASSLKNRVSPLHF. The DNA for the CDR3 is TGTGCCAGCAGTTTAAAGAACAGGGTTTCACCCCTCCACTTT.

V gene TRBV20-1 combines with J gene TRBJ2-4, with a weak D call TRBD1 (6 bases). CDR3 length: 15 residues. Germline V gene sequence: CDR1 DFQATT, CDR2 SNEGSKA (reference sequence). V was clipped by 3 bases and J by 1 base, with 13 bases between them. The CDR3 DNA is TGCAGTGCTAGTGCTGGGGGCCTGGCCAAAAACATTCAGTACTTC. This codes for CSASAGGLAKNIQYF.